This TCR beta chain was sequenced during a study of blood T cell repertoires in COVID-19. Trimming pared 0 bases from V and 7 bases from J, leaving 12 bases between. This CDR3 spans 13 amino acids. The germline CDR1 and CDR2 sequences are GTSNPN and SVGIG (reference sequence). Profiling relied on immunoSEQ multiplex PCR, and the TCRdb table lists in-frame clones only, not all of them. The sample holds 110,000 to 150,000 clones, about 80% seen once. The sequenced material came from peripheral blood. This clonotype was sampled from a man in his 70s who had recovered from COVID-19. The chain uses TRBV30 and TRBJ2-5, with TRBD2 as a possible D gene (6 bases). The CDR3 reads CAWSVGAAGTQYF. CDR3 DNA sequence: TGTGCCTGGAGTGTAGGGGCAGCGGGGACCCAGTACTTC. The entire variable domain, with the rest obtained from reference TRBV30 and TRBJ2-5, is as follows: SQTIHQWPATLVQPVGSPLSLECTVEGTSNPNLYWYRQAAGRGLQLLFYSVGIGQISSEVPQNLSASRPQDRQFILSSKKLLLSDSGFYLCAWSVGAAGTQYFGPGTRLLVL.